This T cell receptor beta chain was recorded in a study of OX40 agonist ivuxolimab in advanced cancers. Study-level points and caveats: Undetermined was the antigen specificity of the expanded peripheral T cells.

As for this clone: Its specificity is unknown.

Using immunoSEQ multiplex PCR, the repertoire was profiled, and TCRdb retains in-frame clones only, with some absent. Counted here are about 75,000 clones, more than 85% occurring once; the ten biggest clones make up about 8%. CDR1 and CDR2 from the germline V gene are MDHEN and SYDVKM. Trimming removed 4 bases at V and 1 base at J, with 13 bases between. The CDR3 consists of 15 residues. The sequencing here drew on CD4+ or CD8+ T cells sorted from blood, taken in a trial of the OX40 agonist ivuxolimab. The chain couples TRBV28 to TRBJ1-1, with D unclear. This TCR was sampled from an adult with an advanced solid tumor such as melanoma, head and neck, liver or kidney cancer. The CDR3 sequence is CASSSPQGPNTEAFF. The CDR3 DNA sequence: TGTGCCAGCAGTTCACCTCAAGGCCCGAACACTGAAGCTTTCTTT. The whole variable domain, filled in from reference TRBV28 and TRBJ1-1, reads DVKVTQSSRYLVKRTGEKVFLECVQDMDHENMFWYRQDPGLGLRLIYFSYDVKMKEKGDIPEGYSVSREKKERFSLILESASTNQTSMYLCASSSPQGPNTEAFFGQGTRLTVV.